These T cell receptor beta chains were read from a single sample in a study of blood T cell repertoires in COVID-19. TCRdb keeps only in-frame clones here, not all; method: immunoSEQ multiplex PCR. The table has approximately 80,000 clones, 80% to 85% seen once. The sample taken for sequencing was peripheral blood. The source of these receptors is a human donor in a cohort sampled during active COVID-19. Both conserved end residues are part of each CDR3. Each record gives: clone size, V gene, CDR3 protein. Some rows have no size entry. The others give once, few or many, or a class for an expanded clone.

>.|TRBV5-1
CASSLDGTGGNTIYF
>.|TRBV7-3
CASSLRQGTGELFF
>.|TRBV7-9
CASSLASVREATGELFF
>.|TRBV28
CASSTRVQPQHF
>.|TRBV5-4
CASTQGMAGMGSPLHF
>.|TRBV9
CASSASGFGDTQYF
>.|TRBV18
CASSPIAGGEDTQYF
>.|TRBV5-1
CASRPQYARDTEAFF
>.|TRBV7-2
CASSPDYRDQPQHF
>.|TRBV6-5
CASSYSRGLNEKLFF
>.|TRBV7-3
CASSLTRGGDSFF
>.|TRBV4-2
CASSQGQGTAYEQYF
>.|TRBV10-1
CASSEGGGTANQPQHF
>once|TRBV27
CASSLTANTEAFF
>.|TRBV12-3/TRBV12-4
CASFPTGAGELFF
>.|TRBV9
CASSARDTQETQYF